A single T cell receptor (beta chain) is shown here with its context. These data come from a study of T cells in Graves' hyperthyroidism and ophthalmopathy. V lost 2 bases and J 2 bases, leaving 11 bases between the germline ends. The CDR3 totals 14 residues. CDR1 is GTSNPN, CDR2 SVGIG, per germline (reference sequence). Amplification yielded TCR beta CDR3 regions, with RNA transcripts as the source. An initial round of RT-PCR targeting the TCR CDR3 relied on the HTBI primer set. TCRdb reprocessed the multiplex PCR reads via MiXCR and lists one record per CDR3 protein. The sample contains about 400,000 distinct CDR3 sequences, 11% to 15% of which appear only once. Disease lasting under 3 months, a NOSPECS grade of at least 4, and a Clinical Activity Score of at least 3 were features of the ophthalmopathy patients.

This clonotype originated in a man aged 50-59 years with Graves' ophthalmopathy. The chain uses TRBV30 and TRBJ2-3, with D uncertain. Sequencing was carried out using blood. The CDR3 DNA reads as TGTGCCTGGAGTAAGACCCTCTACACAGATACGCAGTATTTT. Protein: CAWSKTLYTDTQYF.